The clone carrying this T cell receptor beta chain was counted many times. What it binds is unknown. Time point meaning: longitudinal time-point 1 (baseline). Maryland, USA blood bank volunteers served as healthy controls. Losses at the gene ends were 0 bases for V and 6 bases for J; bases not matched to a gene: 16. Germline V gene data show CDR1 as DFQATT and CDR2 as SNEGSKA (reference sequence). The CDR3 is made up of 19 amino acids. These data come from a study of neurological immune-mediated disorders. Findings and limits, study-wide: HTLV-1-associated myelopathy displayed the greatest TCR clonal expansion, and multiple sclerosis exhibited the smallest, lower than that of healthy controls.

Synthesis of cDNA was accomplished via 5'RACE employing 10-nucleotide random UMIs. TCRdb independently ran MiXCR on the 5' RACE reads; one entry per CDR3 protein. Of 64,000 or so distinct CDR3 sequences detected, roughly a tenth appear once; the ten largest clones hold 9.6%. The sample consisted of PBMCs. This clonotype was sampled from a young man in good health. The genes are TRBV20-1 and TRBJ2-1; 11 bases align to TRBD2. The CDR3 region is CSARDPGTSGPPSGNEQFF. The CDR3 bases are TGCAGTGCTAGAGATCCCGGGACTAGCGGACCCCCTTCGGGCAATGAGCAGTTCTTC.